Listed here is a single TCR beta chain. Its antigen is not identified. By 5'RACE template switching, TCR cDNA was produced, with a universal primer site and UMIs added in the process. Using its own MiXCR run on the 5' RACE reads, TCRdb lists one record per CDR3 protein. Seen here are 150,000 or so distinct CDR3 sequences, more than 5.5% observed once, and the top ten hold about 2.5%. The sample is drawn from a study of T cells after yellow fever vaccination. Regarding the study as a whole: The appearance of a small share of clonotypes in both CD4 and CD8 compartments was observed. Peaking faster, on day 5 versus 15, the secondary response was nonetheless weaker.

The V end was cut by 0 bases, the J end by 5 bases, with 16 bases between. Germline V gene lookup returns CDR1 MNHEY and CDR2 SVGAGI. The CDR3 is 16 amino acids. The origin of this receptor is a man between 18 and 35 years old who received the YFV17D yellow fever vaccine. This chain uses TRBV6-5 with TRBJ1-2, with a tentative D call TRBD1 (5 bases). This specimen was CD4+ T cells sorted from PBMCs, taken 5 to 6 days after the first yellow fever vaccination. CDR3 loop: CASSYSAIFGGYGYTF. The CDR3 coding sequence is TGTGCCAGCAGTTACTCCGCAATATTTGGGGGATATGGCTACACCTTC.